In this sample, the clone carrying this T cell receptor beta chain turned up once. Antigen: not known. The entry originates in a study of cytomegalovirus exposure and HLA in healthy donors. Whole-study findings and limits: A later analysis by the authors found several of the most significant clusters apparently linked to common viral pathogens. Usually a TCR sequence was rare, but some public TCRs were found in many donors.

It was with 60 Vbeta and 13 Jbeta primers that the PCR ran. Libraries were prepared by immunoSEQ multiplex PCR; TCRdb keeps only in-frame clonotypes and omits some of them. This repertoire shows 110,000 or so clones, roughly two thirds found once; its top ten account for about 8.3%. Germline CDR1 SGHVS, CDR2 FQNEAQ. This CDR3 is 14 amino acids long. Trimming shortened V by 2 bases and J by 3 bases, and 9 bases separated the two germline ends. Sequences were obtained from PBMCs. This chain joins TRBV7-8 and TRBJ2-3, with D perhaps matching TRBD1 (6 bases). The clonotype originates from a man aged 18 to 35 in good health and CMV-seropositive. The chain's CDR3 is CASSLNRVTDTQYF. CDR3 nucleotide sequence: TGTGCCAGCAGCTTAAACAGGGTAACAGATACGCAGTATTTT. Complete variable domain (other parts from reference TRBV7-8 and TRBJ2-3): GAGVSQSPRYKVAKRGQDVALRCDPISGHVSLFWYQQALGQGPEFLTYFQNEAQLDKSGLPSDRFFAERPEGSVSTLKIQRTQQEDSAVYLCASSLNRVTDTQYFGPGTRLTVL.